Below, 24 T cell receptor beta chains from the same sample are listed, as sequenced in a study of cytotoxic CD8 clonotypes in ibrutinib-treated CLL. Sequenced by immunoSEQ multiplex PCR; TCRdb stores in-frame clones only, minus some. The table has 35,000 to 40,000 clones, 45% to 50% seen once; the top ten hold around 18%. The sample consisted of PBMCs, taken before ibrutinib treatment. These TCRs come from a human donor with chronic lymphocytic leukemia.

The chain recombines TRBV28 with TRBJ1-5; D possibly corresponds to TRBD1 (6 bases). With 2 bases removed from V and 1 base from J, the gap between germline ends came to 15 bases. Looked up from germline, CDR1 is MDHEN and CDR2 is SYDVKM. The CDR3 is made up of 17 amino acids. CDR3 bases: TGTGCCAGCAGTTTAGGTCAGGGGTTGGTAAGCAATCAGCCCCAGCATTTT. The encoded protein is CASSLGQGLVSNQPQHF.

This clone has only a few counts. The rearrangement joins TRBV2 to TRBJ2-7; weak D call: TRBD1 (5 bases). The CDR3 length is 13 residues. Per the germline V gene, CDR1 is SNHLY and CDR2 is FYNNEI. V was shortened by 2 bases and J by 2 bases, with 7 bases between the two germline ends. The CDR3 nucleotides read TGTGCCAGCAGTGAAAACAGGCCCTACGAGCAGTACTTC. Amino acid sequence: CASSENRPYEQYF.

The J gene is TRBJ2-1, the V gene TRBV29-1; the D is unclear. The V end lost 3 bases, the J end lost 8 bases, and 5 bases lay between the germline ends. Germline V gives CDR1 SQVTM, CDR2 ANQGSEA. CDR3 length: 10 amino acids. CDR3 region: CSVDVYEQFF. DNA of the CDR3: TGCAGCGTTGATGTTTATGAGCAGTTCTTC.

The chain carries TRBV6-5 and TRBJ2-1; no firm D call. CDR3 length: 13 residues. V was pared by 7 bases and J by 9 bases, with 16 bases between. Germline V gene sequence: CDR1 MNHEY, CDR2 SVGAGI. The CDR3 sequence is CASTQSVSVEQFF. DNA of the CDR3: TGTGCCAGCACTCAAAGCGTATCAGTTGAGCAGTTCTTC.

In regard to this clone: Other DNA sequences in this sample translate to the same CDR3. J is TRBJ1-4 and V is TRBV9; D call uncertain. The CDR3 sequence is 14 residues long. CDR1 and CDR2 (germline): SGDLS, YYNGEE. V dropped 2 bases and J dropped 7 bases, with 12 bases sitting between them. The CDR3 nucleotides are TGTGCCAGCAGCGTTGGGGATGGAAGTGAAAAACTGTTTTTT. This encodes CASSVGDGSEKLFF.

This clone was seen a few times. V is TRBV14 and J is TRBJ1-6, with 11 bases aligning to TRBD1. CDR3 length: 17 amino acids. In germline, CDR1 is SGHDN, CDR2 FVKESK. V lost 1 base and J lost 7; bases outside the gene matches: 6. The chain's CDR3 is CASSQAWTGGVNSPLHF. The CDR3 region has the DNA TGTGCCAGCAGCCAAGCGTGGACAGGGGGCGTGAATTCACCCCTCCACTTT. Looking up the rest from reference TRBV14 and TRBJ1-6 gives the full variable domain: EAGVTQFPSHSVIEKGQTVTLRCDPISGHDNLYWYRRVMGKEIKFLLHFVKESKQDESGMPNNRFLAERTGGTYSTLKVQPAELEDSGVYFCASSQAWTGGVNSPLHFGNGTRLTVT.

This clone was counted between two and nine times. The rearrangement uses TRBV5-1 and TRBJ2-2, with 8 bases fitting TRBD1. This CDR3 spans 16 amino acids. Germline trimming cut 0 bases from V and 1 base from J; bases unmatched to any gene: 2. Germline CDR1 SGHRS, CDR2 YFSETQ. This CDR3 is CASSLDGTGNTGELFF. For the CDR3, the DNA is TGCGCCAGCAGCTTGGATGGGACAGGGAACACCGGGGAGCTGTTTTTT. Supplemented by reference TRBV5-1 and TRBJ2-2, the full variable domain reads KAGVTQTPRYLIKTRGQQVTLSCSPISGHRSVSWYQQTPGQGLQFLFEYFSETQRNKGNFPGRFSGRQFSNSRSEMNVSTLELGDSALYLCASSLDGTGNTGELFFGEGSRLTVL.

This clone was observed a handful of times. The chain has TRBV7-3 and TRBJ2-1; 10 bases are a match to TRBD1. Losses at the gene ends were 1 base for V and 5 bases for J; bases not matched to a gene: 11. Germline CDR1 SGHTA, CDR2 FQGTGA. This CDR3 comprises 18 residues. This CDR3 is CASSLMTGGGAQDNEQFF. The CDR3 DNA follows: TGTGCCAGCAGCTTAATGACAGGGGGCGGGGCGCAAGACAATGAGCAGTTCTTC.

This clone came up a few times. CDR3 sequence (DNA): TGTGCCAGCAGTTTCACAGGGGGCTTCTACGAGCAGTACTTC. It encodes CASSFTGGFYEQYF. The chain combines TRBV27 with TRBJ2-7; the match to TRBD1 covers 9 bases. V lost 3 bases to trimming and J lost 3 bases; unmatched junction nucleotides: 3. Germline V gene data show CDR1 as MNHEY and CDR2 as SMNVEV (reference sequence). The CDR3 has 14 residues.

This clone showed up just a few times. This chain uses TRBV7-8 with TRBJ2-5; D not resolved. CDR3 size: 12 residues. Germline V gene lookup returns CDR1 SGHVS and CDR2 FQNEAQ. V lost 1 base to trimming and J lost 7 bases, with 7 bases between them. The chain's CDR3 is CASSLEVRTQYF. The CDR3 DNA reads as TGTGCCAGCAGCTTAGAGGTCAGGACCCAGTACTTC. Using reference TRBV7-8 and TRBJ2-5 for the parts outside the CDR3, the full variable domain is GAGVSQSPRYKVAKRGQDVALRCDPISGHVSLFWYQQALGQGPEFLTYFQNEAQLDKSGLPSDRFFAERPEGSVSTLKIQRTQQEDSAVYLCASSLEVRTQYFGPGTRLLVL.

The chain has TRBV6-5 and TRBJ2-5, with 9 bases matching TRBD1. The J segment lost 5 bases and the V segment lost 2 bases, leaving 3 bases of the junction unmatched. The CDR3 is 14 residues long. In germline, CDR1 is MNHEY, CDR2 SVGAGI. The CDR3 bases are TGTGCCAGCAGTTACGGGACAGGGAGGGAGACCCAGTACTTC. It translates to CASSYGTGRETQYF.

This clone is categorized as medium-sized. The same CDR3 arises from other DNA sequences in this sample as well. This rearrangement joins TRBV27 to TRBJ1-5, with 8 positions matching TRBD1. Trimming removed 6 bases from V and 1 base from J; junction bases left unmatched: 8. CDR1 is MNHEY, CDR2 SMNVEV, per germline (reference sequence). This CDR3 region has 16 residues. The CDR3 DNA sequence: TGTGCCAGCAGGCCCACAGGGGGACGGAGCAATCAGCCCCAGCATTTT. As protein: CASRPTGGRSNQPQHF.

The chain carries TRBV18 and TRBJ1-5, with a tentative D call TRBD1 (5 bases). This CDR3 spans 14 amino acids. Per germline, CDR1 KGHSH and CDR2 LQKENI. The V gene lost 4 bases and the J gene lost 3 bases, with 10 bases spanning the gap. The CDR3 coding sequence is TGTGCCAGCTCACATCAGGGTCCCAATCAGCCCCAGCATTTT. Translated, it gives CASSHQGPNQPQHF.

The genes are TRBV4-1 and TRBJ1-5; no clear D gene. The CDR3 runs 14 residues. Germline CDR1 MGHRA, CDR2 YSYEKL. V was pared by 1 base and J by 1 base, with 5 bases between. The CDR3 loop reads CASSQVDSNQPQHF. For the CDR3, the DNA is TGCGCCAGCAGCCAAGTTGACAGCAATCAGCCCCAGCATTTT.

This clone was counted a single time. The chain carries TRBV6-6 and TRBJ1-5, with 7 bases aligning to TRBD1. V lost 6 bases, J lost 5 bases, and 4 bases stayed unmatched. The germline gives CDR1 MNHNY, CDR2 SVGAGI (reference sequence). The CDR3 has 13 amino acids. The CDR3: CASRPDRDQPQHF. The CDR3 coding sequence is TGTGCCAGCAGACCCGACAGGGATCAGCCCCAGCATTTT.

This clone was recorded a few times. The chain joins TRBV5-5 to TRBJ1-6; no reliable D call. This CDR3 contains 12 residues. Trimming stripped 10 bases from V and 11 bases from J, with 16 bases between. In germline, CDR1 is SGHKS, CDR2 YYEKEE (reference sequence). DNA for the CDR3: TGTGCCTCCTCACTGACCGGCGCACCCCTCCACTTT. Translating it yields CASSLTGAPLHF.

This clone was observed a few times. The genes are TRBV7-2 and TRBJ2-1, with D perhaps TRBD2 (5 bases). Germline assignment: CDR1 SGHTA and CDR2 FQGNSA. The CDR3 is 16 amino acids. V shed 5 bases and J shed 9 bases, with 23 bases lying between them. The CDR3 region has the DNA TGTGCCAGCAGCGAAAGGGCCATCTCCGGGGTGGGTGAGCAGTTCTTC. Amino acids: CASSERAISGVGEQFF.

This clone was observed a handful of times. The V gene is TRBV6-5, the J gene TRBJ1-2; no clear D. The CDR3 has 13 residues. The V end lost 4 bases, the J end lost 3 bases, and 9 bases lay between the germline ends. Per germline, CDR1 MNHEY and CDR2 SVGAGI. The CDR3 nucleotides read TGTGCCAGCAGTTTAGGGCCATACTATGGCTACACCTTC. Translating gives CASSLGPYYGYTF.

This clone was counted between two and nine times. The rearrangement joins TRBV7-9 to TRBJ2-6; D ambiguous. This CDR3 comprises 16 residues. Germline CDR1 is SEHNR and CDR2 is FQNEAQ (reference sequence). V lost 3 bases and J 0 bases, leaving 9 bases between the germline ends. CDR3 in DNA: TGTGCCAGCAGCTTCCATAGTAACTCTGGGGCCAACGTCCTGACTTTC. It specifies CASSFHSNSGANVLTF.

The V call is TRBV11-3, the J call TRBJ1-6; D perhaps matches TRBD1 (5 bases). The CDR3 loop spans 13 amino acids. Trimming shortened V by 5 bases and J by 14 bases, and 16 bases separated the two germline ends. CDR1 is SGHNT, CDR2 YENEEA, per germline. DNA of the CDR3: TGTGCCAGCAGCCCGGGACGCGGGAAGGCCCTCCACTTT. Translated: CASSPGRGKALHF.

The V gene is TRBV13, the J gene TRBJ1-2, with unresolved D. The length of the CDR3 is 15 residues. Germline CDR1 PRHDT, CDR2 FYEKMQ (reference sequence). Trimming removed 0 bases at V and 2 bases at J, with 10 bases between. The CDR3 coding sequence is TGTGCCAGCAGCTTAGGTGTCTCCATGAACTATGGCTACACCTTC. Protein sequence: CASSLGVSMNYGYTF.

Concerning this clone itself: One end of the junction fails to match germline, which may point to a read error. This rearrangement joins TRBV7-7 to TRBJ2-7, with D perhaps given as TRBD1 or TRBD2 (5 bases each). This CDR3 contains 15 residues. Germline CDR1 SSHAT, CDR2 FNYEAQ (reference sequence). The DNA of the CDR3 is TGTGCTAGCAGCTTAGCTTCAGGGACCGGCTACGAGCAGTACTTC. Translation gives CASSLASGTGYEQYF.

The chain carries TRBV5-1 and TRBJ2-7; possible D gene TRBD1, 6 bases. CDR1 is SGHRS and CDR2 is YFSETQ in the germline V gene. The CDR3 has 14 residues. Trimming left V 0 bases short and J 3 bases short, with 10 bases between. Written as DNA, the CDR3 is TGCGCCAGCAGCTTGGGGACAGAAAACTACGAGCAGTACTTC. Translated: CASSLGTENYEQYF.

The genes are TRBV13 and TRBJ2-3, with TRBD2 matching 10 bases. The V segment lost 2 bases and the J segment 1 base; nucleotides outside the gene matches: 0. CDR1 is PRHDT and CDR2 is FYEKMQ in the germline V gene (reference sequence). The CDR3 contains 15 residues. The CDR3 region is CASSLLAGGTDTQYF. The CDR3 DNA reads TGTGCCAGCAGCTTACTAGCGGGGGGCACAGATACGCAGTATTTT.